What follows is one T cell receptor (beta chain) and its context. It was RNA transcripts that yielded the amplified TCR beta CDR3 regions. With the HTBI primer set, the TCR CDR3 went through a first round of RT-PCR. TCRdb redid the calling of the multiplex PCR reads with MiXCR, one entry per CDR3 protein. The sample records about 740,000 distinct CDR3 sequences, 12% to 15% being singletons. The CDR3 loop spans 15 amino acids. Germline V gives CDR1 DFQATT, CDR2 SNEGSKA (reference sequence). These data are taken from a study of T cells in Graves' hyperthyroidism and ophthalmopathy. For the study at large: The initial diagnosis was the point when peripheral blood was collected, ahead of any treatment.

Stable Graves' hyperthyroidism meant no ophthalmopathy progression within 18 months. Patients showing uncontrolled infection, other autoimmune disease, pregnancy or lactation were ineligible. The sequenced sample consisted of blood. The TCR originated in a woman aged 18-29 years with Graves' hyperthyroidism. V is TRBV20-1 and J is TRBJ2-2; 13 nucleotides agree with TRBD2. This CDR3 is CRVLAGGPDTGELFF. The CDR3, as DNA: TGCAGGGTACTAGCGGGAGGGCCTGACACCGGGGAGCTGTTTTTT.